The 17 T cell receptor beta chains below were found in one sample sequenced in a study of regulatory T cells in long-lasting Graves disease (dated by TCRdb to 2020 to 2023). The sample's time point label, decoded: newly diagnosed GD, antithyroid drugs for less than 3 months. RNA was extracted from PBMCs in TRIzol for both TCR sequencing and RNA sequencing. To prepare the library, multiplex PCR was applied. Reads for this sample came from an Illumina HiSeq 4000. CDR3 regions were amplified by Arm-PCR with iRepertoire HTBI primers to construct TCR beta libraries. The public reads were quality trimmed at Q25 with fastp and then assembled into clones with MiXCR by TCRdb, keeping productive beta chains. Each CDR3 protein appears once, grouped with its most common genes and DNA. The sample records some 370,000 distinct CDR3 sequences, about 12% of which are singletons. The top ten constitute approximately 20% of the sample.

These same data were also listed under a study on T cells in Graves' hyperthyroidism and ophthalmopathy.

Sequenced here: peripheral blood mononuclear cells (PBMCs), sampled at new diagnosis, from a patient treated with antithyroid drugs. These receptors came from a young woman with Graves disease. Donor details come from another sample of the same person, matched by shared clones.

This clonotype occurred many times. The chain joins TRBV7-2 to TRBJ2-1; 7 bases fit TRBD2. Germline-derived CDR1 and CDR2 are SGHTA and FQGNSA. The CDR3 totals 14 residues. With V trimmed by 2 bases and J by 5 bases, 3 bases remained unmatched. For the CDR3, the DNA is TGTGCCAGCAGCTTAACTAGCGCCCACAATGAGCAGTTCTTC. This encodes CASSLTSAHNEQFF.

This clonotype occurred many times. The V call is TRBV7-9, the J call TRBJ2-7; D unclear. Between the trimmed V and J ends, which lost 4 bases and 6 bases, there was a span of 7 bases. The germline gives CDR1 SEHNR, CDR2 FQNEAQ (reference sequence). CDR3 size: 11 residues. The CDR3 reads CASSSTGEQYF. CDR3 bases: TGTGCCAGCAGCTCGACGGGCGAGCAGTACTTC.

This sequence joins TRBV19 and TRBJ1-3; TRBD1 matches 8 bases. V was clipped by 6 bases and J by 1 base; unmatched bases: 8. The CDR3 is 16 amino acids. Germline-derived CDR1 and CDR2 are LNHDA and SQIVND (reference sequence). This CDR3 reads CASSDQDRASGNTIYF. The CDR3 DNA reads TGTGCCAGTAGCGACCAGGACAGGGCTTCTGGAAACACCATATATTTT. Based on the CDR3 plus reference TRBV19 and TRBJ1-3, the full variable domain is DGGITQSPKYLFRKEGQNVTLSCEQNLNHDAMYWYRQDPGQGLRLIYYSQIVNDFQKGDIAEGYSVSREKKESFPLTVTSAQKNPTAFYLCASSDQDRASGNTIYFGEGSWLTVV.

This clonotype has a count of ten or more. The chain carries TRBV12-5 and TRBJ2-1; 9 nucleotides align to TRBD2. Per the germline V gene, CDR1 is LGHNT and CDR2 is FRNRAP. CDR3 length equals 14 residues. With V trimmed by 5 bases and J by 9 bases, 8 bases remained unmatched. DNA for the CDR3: TGTGCTAGTGGTCCGGGACTAGCTTTGGTTGAGCAGTTCTTC. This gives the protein CASGPGLALVEQFF. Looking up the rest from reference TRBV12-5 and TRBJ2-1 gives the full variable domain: DARVTQTPRHKVTEMGQEVTMRCQPILGHNTVFWYRQTMMQGLELLAYFRNRAPLDDSGMPKDRFSAEMPDATLATLKIQPSEPRDSAVYFCASGPGLALVEQFFGPGTRLTVL.

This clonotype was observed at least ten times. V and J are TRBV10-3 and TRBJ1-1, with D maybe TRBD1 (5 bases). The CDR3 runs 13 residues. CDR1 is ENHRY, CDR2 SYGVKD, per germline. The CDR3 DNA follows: TGTGCGAGCCAGGGACGGACGAACACTGAAGCTTTCTTT. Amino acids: CASQGRTNTEAFF.

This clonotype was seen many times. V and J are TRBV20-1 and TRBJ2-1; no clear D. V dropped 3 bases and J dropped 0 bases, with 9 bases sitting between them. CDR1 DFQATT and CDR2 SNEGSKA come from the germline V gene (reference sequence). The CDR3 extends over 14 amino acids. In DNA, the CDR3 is TGCAGTGCTAGGACCCCGCCCTCCTACAATGAGCAGTTCTTC. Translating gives CSARTPPSYNEQFF.

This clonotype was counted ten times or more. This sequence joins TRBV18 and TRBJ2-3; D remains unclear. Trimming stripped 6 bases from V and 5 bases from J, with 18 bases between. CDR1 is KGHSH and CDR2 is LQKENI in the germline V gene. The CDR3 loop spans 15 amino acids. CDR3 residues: CASSPALAVGDTQYF. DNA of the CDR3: TGTGCCAGCTCCCCAGCTTTGGCAGTTGGAGATACGCAGTATTTT. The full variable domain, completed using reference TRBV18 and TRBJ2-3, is NAGVMQNPRHLVRRRGQEARLRCSPMKGHSHVYWYRQLPEEGLKFMVYLQKENIIDESGMPKERFSAEFPKEGPSILRIQQVVRGDSAAYFCASSPALAVGDTQYFGPGTRLTVL.

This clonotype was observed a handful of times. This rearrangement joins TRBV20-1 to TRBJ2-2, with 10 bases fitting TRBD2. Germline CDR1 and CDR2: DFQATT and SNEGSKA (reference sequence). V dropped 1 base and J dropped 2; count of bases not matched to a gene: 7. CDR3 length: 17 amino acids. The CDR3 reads CSARVAGLAVNTGELFF. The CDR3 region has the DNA TGCAGTGCTAGAGTAGCCGGACTAGCGGTTAACACCGGGGAGCTGTTTTTT.

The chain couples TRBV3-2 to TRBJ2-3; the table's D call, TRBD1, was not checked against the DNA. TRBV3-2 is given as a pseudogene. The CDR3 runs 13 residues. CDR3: CASSQDREHTQYF. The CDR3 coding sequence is TGTGCCAGCAGCCAAGACAGGGAACATACGCAGTATTTT.

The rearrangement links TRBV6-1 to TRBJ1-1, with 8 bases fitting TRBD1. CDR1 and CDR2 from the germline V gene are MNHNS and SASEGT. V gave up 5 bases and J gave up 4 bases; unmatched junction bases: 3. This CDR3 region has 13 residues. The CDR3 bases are TGTGCCAGCAGTAAACAGGGGGGCACTGAAGCTTTCTTT. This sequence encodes CASSKQGGTEAFF.

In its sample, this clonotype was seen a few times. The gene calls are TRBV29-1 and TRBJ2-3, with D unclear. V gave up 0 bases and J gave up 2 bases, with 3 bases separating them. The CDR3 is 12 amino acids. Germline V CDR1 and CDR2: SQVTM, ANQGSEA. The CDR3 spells CSVEDTTDTQYF. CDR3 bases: TGCAGCGTTGAAGACACCACAGATACGCAGTATTTT.

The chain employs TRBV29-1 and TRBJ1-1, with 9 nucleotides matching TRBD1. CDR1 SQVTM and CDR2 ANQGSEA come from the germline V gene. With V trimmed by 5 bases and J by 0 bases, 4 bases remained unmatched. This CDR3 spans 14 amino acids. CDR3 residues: CSVRTGAMNTEAFF. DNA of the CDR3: TGCAGCGTTAGGACAGGGGCTATGAACACTGAAGCTTTCTTT.

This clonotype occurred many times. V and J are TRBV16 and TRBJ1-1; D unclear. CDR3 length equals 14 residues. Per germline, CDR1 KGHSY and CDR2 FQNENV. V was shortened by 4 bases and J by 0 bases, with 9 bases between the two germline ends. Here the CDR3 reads CASSPHPLNTEAFF. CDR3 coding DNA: TGTGCCAGCAGCCCACACCCTTTGAACACTGAAGCTTTCTTT.

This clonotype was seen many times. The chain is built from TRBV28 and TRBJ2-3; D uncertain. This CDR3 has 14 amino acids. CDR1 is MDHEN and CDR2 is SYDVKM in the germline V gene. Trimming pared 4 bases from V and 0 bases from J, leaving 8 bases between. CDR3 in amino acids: CASSSTGSTDTQYF. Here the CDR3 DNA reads TGTGCCAGCAGTTCCACCGGGAGCACAGATACGCAGTATTTT.

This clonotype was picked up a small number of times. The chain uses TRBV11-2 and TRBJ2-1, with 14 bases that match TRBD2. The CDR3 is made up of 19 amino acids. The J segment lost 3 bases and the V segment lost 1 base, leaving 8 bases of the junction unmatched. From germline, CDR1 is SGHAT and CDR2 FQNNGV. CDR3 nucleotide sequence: TGTGCCAGCAGCTTAGTTAGGGGACTAGCGGGAGTCTACTACAATGAGCAGTTCTTC. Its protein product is CASSLVRGLAGVYYNEQFF. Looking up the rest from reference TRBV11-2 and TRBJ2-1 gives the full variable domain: EAGVAQSPRYKIIEKRQSVAFWCNPISGHATLYWYQQILGQGPKLLIQFQNNGVVDDSQLPKDRFSAERLKGVDSTLKIQPAKLEDSAVYLCASSLVRGLAGVYYNEQFFGPGTRLTVL.

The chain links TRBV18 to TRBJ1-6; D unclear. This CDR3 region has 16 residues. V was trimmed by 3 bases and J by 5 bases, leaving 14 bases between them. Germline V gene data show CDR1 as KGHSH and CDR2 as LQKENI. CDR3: CASSPRPGRDNSPLHF. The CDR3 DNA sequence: TGTGCCAGCTCACCTCGTCCAGGACGGGATAATTCACCCCTCCACTTT.

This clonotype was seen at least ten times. CDR3 amino acids: CASIRTENSPLHF. The DNA for the CDR3 is TGTGCCAGCATACGGACAGAAAATTCACCCCTCCACTTT. This chain uses TRBV6-1 with TRBJ1-6; a possible D gene is TRBD1 (6 bases). The CDR3 contains 13 residues. V gave up 7 bases and J gave up 7 bases, with 11 bases separating them. Germline CDR1 reads MNHNS; CDR2 reads SASEGT.